The rows below give T cell receptor beta chains drawn from one sample of a study of blood T cells in healthy people across ages. MiXCR was run by TCRdb on the 5' RACE reads, yielding one entry per CDR3 protein. The top ten hold 40% to 50% of the sample, which has over 700,000 distinct CDR3 sequences, roughly 53% seen once. The material sequenced was blood. The receptors shown here come from a man aged 80 or over in good health. CDR3s include the opening cysteine and the closing phenylalanine or tryptophan. Fields, in order: CDR3 protein, V gene, J gene.

cdr3_aa: CASSRGQGWETQYF; v_call: TRBV7-8; j_call: -
cdr3_aa: CASSLNLRDLPYEQYF; v_call: TRBV5-1; j_call: TRBJ2-7
cdr3_aa: CASRRGVKGLSYEQYF; v_call: TRBV7-2; j_call: TRBJ2-7
cdr3_aa: CASSLGQGYYEQYF; v_call: TRBV11-2; j_call: TRBJ2-7
cdr3_aa: CASSQPTSGSRAKNIQYF; v_call: TRBV3-1; j_call: TRBJ2-4
cdr3_aa: CASSQAETYEQYF; v_call: TRBV4-1; j_call: TRBJ2-7
cdr3_aa: CAISESLAVTYEQYF; v_call: TRBV10-3; j_call: TRBJ2-7
cdr3_aa: CASSLRLDGEQFF; v_call: TRBV7-3; j_call: TRBJ2-1
cdr3_aa: CASSQGADRGGETQYF; v_call: TRBV4-2; j_call: TRBJ2-5
cdr3_aa: CASSPLALNTEAFF; v_call: TRBV18; j_call: TRBJ1-1
cdr3_aa: CASSRQENTEAFF; v_call: TRBV7-2; j_call: TRBJ1-1
cdr3_aa: CASSLESGRPTQYF; v_call: TRBV5-1; j_call: TRBJ2-5
cdr3_aa: CSAERTGLTEAFF; v_call: TRBV29-1; j_call: TRBJ1-1
cdr3_aa: CAVRQGARMDIQYF; v_call: TRBV6-5; j_call: TRBJ2-4
cdr3_aa: CASSLSARDVKGYTF; v_call: TRBV28; j_call: TRBJ1-2
cdr3_aa: CASLQSGRGETQYF; v_call: TRBV6-6; j_call: TRBJ2-5
cdr3_aa: CASSSGTGWVGGNIQYF; v_call: TRBV11-2; j_call: TRBJ2-4
cdr3_aa: CASARDSPANYGYTF; v_call: TRBV27; j_call: TRBJ1-2
cdr3_aa: CSVEGPAPIPETQYF; v_call: TRBV29-1; j_call: TRBJ2-5
cdr3_aa: CSVGSQLYGYTF; v_call: TRBV29-1; j_call: TRBJ1-2
cdr3_aa: CASSRRQEGTQYF; v_call: TRBV7-2; j_call: -
cdr3_aa: CASSFRSGRETQYF; v_call: TRBV11-2; j_call: TRBJ2-5
cdr3_aa: CASSYSTANYGYTF; v_call: TRBV6-5; j_call: TRBJ1-2
cdr3_aa: CSGKDITTSYEQYF; v_call: TRBV20-1; j_call: TRBJ2-7
cdr3_aa: CASSLDGVAETQYF; v_call: TRBV5-1; j_call: TRBJ2-5
cdr3_aa: CASAGVAGIQETQYF; v_call: TRBV5-1; j_call: TRBJ2-5
cdr3_aa: CASSSSGRWETQYF; v_call: TRBV7-2; j_call: TRBJ2-5
cdr3_aa: CASSLVYQGGYEQYF; v_call: TRBV5-5; j_call: TRBJ2-7
cdr3_aa: CASSSPIGVIAGGERDTQYF; v_call: TRBV5-5; j_call: TRBJ2-3
cdr3_aa: CSAIRDRDNEQFF; v_call: TRBV20-1; j_call: TRBJ2-1
cdr3_aa: CASSYSGEASAEAFF; v_call: TRBV6-6; j_call: TRBJ1-1
cdr3_aa: CASSPRMSGRGETQYF; v_call: TRBV7-2; j_call: TRBJ2-5
cdr3_aa: CASSPRAWEETQYF; v_call: TRBV5-1; j_call: TRBJ2-5
cdr3_aa: CASSQDLGPAGNIQYF; v_call: TRBV3-1; j_call: TRBJ2-4
cdr3_aa: CASSLATVPGYTF; v_call: TRBV5-1; j_call: TRBJ1-2
cdr3_aa: CATSDPSLGPGANVLTF; v_call: TRBV24-1; j_call: TRBJ2-6
cdr3_aa: CTSSLTGTSYNEQFF; v_call: TRBV5-1; j_call: TRBJ2-1
cdr3_aa: CSARDIGGGDNNEQFF; v_call: TRBV20-1; j_call: TRBJ2-1
cdr3_aa: CASSQLAGDSEQFF; v_call: TRBV3-1; j_call: TRBJ2-1
cdr3_aa: CASSQSDRDEQFF; v_call: TRBV3-1; j_call: TRBJ2-1
cdr3_aa: CASSPPLGQTPRTQFF; v_call: TRBV18; j_call: TRBJ2-1
cdr3_aa: CASSLKPSHTQYF; v_call: TRBV7-2; j_call: TRBJ2-3
cdr3_aa: CSGEFSGSTDTQYF; v_call: TRBV29-1; j_call: TRBJ2-3
cdr3_aa: CSVVVDSAPYEQYF; v_call: TRBV29-1; j_call: TRBJ2-7
cdr3_aa: CASKGSDKNNSPLHF; v_call: TRBV6-6; j_call: TRBJ1-6